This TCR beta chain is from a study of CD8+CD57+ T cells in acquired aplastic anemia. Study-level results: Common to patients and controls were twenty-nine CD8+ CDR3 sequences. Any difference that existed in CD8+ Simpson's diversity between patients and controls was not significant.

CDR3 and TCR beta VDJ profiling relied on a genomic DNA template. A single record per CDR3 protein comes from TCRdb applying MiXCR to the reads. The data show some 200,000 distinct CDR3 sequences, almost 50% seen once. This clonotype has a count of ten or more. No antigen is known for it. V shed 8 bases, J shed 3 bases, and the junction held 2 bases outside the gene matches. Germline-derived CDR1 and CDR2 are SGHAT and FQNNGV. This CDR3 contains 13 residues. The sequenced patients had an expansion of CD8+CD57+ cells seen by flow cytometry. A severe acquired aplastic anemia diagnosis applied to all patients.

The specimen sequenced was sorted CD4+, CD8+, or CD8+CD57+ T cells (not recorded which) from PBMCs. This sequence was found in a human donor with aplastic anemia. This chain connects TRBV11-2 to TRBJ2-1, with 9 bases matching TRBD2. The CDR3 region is CASQREVYNEQFF. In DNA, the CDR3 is TGTGCCAGCCAGCGGGAGGTCTACAATGAGCAGTTCTTC.